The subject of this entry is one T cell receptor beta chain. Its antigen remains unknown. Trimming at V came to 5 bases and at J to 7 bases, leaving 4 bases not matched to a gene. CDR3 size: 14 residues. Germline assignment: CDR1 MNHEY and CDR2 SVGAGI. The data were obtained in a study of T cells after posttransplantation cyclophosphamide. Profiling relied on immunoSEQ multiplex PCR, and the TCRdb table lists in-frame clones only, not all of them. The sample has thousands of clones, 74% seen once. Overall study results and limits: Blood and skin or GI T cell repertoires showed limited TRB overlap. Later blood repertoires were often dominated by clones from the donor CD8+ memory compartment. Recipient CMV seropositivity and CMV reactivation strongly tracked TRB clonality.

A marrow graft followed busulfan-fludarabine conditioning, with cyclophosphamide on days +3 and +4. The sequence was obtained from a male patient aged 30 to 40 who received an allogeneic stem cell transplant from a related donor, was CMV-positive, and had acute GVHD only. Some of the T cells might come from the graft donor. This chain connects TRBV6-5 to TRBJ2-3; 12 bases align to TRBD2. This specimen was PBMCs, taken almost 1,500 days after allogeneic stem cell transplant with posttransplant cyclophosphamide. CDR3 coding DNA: TGTGCCAGCAGTCAACTAGCGGGGGGATATACGCAGTATTTT. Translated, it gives CASSQLAGGYTQYF.